This T cell receptor (beta chain) stems from a study of shared clonotypes between healthy human individuals. Findings and caveats of the study: Shared clonotypes across all four donors exceeded non-shared ones in generation probability.

At the deep level, the assay was run. Clones were sequenced by immunoSEQ multiplex PCR, and TCRdb holds only the in-frame ones, with some missing. The sample records about 1 million clones, roughly 80% being singletons. As to this clone: Its antigen is undetermined.

Germline V gives CDR1 KGHSH, CDR2 LQKENI. V was pared by 3 bases and J by 3 bases, with 9 bases between. This CDR3 is built from 14 residues. The TCR sequence derives from a man aged 18 to 30 in good health. Specimen: memory CD4+ T cells sorted from blood. The subset is: CD45RA-negative fraction. The chain combines TRBV18 with TRBJ1-5; D not resolved. CDR3 in amino acids: CASSPGRVNQPQHF. Written as DNA, the CDR3 is TGTGCCAGCTCACCGGGGAGAGTCAATCAGCCCCAGCATTTT.